Ten or more counts support the clone carrying this TCR beta chain. Its antigen is unknown. Both iRepertoire HTBI primers and Arm-PCR of CDR3 regions were used to build the TCR beta libraries. TCRdb re-derived calls from the multiplex PCR reads in MiXCR, one entry per CDR3 protein. The sample holds about 440,000 distinct CDR3 sequences, over 15% seen once. Time point described: newly diagnosed GD, antithyroid drugs for less than 3 months. Following extraction of RNA from PBMCs, that RNA was used to make the TCR library. The data originate from a study of regulatory T cells in long-lasting Graves disease. Study findings and constraints: With persistent disease, TRBV28, TRBJ1-2 and TRBJ2-5 were the favored segments.

Germline CDR1 LGHDT, CDR2 YNNKEL (reference sequence). Deletions cut 0 bases from V and 6 bases from J, with 5 bases between. There are 12 residues in the CDR3. These same records also appear under a second study, on T cells in Graves' hyperthyroidism and ophthalmopathy. That investigation notes: Patients were aged 18 to 65, had disease duration under 2 months, and had newly diagnosed hyperthyroidism. The HTBI primer set was used in a first-round RT-PCR of the TCR CDR3.

The source material was peripheral blood mononuclear cells (PBMCs), sampled at new diagnosis, from a patient treated with antithyroid drugs. V is TRBV3-1 and J is TRBJ1-2; D gene uncertain. The source of this sequence is a woman aged 18 to 35 with Graves disease. CDR3 protein: CASSQEGNGYTF. Written as DNA, the CDR3 is TGTGCCAGCAGCCAAGAGGGGAATGGCTACACCTTC. Variable domain in full (rest from reference TRBV3-1 and TRBJ1-2): DTAVSQTPKYLVTQMGNDKSIKCEQNLGHDTMYWYKQDSKKFLKIMFSYNNKELIINETVPNRFSPKSPDKAHLNLHINSLELGDSAVYFCASSQEGNGYTFGSGTRLTVV.